This TCR beta chain was recorded in a study of T cell repertoires in cytomegalovirus infection. General study results and limits: Totalled public TCR beta family frequency picked out people who carried CMV plus the relevant HLA.

Germline CDR1 reads SGDLS; CDR2 reads YYNGEE. The CDR3 loop spans 16 amino acids. V lost 4 bases to trimming and J lost 1 base; unmatched junction nucleotides: 8. TCRdb recomputed calls from the reads with MiXCR, one row per CDR3 protein. The sample comprises around 540,000 distinct CDR3 sequences, around 35% of which are singletons, and 15% to 20% rests with the top ten. Regarding this clonotype: Its antigen remains unknown.

The receptor comes from a human donor in good health (CMV status not recorded). Some clones in this sample may be carry-over from other donors' samples. The specimen was cultured PBMCs, collected from culture after CMV antigen stimulation. The chain is built from TRBV9 and TRBJ2-1, with 7 bases matching TRBD2. The CDR3 DNA sequence: TGTGCCAGCAGCACGGAGCTAGCGGTGTCCTACAATGAGCAGTTCTTC. As protein: CASSTELAVSYNEQFF.